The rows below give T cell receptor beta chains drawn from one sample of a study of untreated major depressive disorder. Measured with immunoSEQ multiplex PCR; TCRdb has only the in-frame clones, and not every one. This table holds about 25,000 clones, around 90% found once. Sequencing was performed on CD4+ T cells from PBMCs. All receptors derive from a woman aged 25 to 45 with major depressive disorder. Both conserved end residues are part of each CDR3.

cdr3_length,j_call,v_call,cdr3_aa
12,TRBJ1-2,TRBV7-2,CASSFPPSGYTF
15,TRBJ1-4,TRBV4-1,CASSQETGRSEKLFF
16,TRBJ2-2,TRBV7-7,CASSSVRGRGTGELFF
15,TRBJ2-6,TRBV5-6,CASSRENSGANVLTF
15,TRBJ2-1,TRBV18,CASSPGLAGDQEQFF
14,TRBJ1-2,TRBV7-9,CASRPAGSGYGYTF
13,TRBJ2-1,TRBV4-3,CASSLQPRDEQFF
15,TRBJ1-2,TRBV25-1,CASSDDRGWVYGYTF
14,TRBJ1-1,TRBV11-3,CASSLLVQSTEAFF
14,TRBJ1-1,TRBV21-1,CASSKVEGTDEAFF
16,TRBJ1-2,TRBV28,CASSGPGTGSNYGYTF
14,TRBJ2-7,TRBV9,CASSVGPDLYEQYF
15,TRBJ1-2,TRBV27,CASSPHREGSYGYTF
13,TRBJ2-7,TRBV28,CASNLAGSYEQYF
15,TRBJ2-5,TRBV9,CASSVGSLPGETQYF
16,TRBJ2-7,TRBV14,CASSQAGGRFVYEQYF
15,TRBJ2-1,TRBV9,CASSREVGSYNEQFF
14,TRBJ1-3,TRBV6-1,CASRTGSVGNTIYF
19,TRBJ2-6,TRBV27,CASSLTAGTSFSGANVLTF
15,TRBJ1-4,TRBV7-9,CASSLRGYTNEKLFF
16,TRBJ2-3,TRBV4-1,CASSQDLNRGSDTQYF
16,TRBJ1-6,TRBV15,CATSSHLTGRSSPLHF
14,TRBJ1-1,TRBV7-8,CASSFLGGGAEAFF
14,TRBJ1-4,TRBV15,CATSSRREGEKLFF
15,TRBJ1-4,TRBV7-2,CASSSQTGKYEKLFF
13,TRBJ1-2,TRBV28,CASSLTAGYGYTF
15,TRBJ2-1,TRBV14,CASSRGLAGGNEQFF
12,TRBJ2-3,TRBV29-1,CSVDGLTDTQYF
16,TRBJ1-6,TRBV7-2,CASSLARRGRYSPLHF
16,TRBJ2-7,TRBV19,CASRDEGGPKSYEQYF
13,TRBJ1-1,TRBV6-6,CASSYGGHTEAFF
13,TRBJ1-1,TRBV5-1,CASRGTVNTEAFF
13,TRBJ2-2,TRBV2,CASKGSNTGELFF
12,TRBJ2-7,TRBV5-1,CASSLDTGPQYF
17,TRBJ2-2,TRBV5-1,CASSLVPGDTNTGELFF
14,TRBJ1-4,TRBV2,CASSSRTAYEKLFF
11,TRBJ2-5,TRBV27,CASSLGETQYF
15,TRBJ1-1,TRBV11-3,CASSSHSGRNTEAFF
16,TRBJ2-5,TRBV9,CASSAGASAYQETQYF
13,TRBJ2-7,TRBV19,CASSIAGINEQYF
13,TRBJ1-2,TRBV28,CASSFGSSYGYTF
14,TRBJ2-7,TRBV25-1,CASQLGQGQGEQYF
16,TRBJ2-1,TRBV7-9,CASSLMVLGTNNEQFF
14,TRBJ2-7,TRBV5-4,CAISRQGGSYEQYF
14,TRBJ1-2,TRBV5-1,CASTPWGEDYGYTF
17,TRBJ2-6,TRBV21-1,CASSKGAGRSGANVLTF
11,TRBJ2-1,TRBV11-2,CASSRGVEQFF
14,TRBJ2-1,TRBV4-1,CASSPEGSYNEQFF
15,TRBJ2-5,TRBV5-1,CASSLDHLARETQYF
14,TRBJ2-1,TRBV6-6,CASSYQRGGNEQFF
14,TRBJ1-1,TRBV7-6,CASSLVPADTEAFF
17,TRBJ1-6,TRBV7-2,CASSLRGGRGRNSPLHF
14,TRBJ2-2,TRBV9,CASSLGLASGELFF
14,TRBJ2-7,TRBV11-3,CASSLVGRPHEQYF
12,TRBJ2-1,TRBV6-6,CASTGGYNEQFF